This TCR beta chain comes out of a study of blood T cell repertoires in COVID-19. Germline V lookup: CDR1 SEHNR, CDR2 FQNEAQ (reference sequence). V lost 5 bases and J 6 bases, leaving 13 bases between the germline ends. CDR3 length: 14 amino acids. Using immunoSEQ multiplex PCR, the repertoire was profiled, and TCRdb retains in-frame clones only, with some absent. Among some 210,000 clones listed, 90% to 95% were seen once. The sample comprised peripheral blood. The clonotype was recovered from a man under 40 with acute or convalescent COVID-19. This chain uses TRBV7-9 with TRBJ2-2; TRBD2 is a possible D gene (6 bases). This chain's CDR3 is CASSLGLAAGELFF. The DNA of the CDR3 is TGTGCCAGCAGCCTGGGACTTGCGGCCGGGGAGCTGTTTTTT. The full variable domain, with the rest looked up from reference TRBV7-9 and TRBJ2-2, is DTGVSQNPRHKITKRGQNVTFRCDPISEHNRLYWYRQTLGQGPEFLTYFQNEAQLEKSRLLSDRFSAERPKGSFSTLEIQRTEQGDSAMYLCASSLGLAAGELFFGEGSRLTVL.